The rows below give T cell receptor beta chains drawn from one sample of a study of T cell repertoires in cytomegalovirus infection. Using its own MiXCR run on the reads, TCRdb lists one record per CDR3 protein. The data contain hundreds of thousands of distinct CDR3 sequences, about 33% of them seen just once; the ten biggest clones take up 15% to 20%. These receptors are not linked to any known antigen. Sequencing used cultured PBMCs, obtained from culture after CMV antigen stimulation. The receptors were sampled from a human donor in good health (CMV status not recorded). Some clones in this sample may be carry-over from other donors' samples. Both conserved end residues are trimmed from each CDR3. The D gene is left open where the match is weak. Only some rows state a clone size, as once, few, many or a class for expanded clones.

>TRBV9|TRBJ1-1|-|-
ASSVVGDTEAF
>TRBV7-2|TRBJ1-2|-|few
ASSSGPYGYT
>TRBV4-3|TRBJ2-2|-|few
ASSRVHGAGRIAGELF
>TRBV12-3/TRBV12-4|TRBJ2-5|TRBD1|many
ASTRGDSQETQY
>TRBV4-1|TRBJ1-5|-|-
ASSQESIGQPQH
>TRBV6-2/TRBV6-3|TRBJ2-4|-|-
ASSYGRALAKNIQY
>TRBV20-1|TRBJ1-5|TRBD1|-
SARGMGQGDQPQH
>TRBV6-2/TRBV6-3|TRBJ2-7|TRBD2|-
ASSHPQFESGISYEQY
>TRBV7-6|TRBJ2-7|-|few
ASSLDFVKQY
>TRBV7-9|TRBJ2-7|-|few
ASSSTSDNYEQY
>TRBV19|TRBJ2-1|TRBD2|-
ASSIPASGSFYEQF
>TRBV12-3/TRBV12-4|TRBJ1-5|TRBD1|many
ASRADRGNQPQH
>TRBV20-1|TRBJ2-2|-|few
SARDAQENTGELF
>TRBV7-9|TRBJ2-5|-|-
ASSPPGQLETQY
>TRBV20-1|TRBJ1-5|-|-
SARDSTGQPQH
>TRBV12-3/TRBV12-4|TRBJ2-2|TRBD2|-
ASKLAGNTGELF
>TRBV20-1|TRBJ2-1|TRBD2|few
SAATSGSYNEQF
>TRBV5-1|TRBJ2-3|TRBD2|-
ASSLFLAGLTDTQY
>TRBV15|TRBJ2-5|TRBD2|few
ATSRALGGRAAETQY
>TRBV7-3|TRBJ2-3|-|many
ASSPQGTDTQY
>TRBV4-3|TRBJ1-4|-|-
ASSQDIQGSEKLF
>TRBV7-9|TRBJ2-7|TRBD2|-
ASSSLAGVGEQY